These 18 T cell receptor beta chains were sequenced from one sample in a study of blood T cell repertoires in COVID-19. Sequenced by immunoSEQ multiplex PCR; TCRdb stores in-frame clones only, minus some. The sample comprises about 77,000 clones, roughly 78% of which are singletons, and approximately 4.6% rests with the top ten. Specimen: peripheral blood. These receptors originate from a woman between 70 and 85 years old with acute or convalescent COVID-19.

The rearrangement links TRBV28 to TRBJ1-2; no reliable D call. The CDR3 sequence is 18 residues long. The germline V gene has CDR1 MDHEN and CDR2 SYDVKM. V dropped 2 bases and J dropped 1 base, with 20 bases sitting between them. This CDR3 is CASSLIGSERRSNYGYTF. The CDR3 nucleotides read TGTGCCAGCAGTTTAATTGGAAGTGAACGGCGGAGTAACTATGGCTACACCTTC.

The chain carries TRBV6-6 and TRBJ1-5, with D tentatively TRBD1 (5 bases). Between the trimmed V and J ends, which lost 0 bases and 7 bases, there was a span of 16 bases. This CDR3 comprises 16 residues. CDR1 is MNHNY and CDR2 is SVGAGI in the germline V gene (reference sequence). The CDR3: CASSYSSGASRQPQHF. The CDR3 nucleotides are TGTGCCAGCAGTTACTCAAGCGGGGCGAGTCGGCAGCCCCAGCATTTT.

V gene TRBV19 combines with J gene TRBJ1-4; 8 bases are shared with TRBD1. The CDR3 runs to 14 residues. CDR1 is LNHDA, CDR2 SQIVND, per germline (reference sequence). V was clipped by 8 bases and J by 7 bases; unmatched bases: 9. CDR3 DNA sequence: TGTGCCAGTGCATTCAGGGGGCTTAGTGAAAAACTGTTTTTT. The encoded protein is CASAFRGLSEKLFF.

The sample holds a few counts of this clone. V gene TRBV6-2 or TRBV6-3 combines with J gene TRBJ2-1; maybe TRBD2 (6 bases). The length of the CDR3 is 16 residues. V was shortened by 5 bases and J by 2 bases, with 16 bases between the two germline ends. Germline CDR1 MNHEY, CDR2 SVGEGT. CDR3 sequence (DNA): TGTGCCAGCAGTCCGGGCCAGGGAGGCACCTACAATGAGCAGTTCTTC. It translates to CASSPGQGGTYNEQFF.

This clone was found a few times. This sequence joins TRBV7-9 and TRBJ1-4; 9 bases are a match to TRBD1. Looked up from germline, CDR1 is SEHNR and CDR2 is FQNEAQ (reference sequence). There are 16 residues in the CDR3. The junction had 11 bases not matched to a gene; V was cut back by 4 bases and J by 8 bases. DNA for the CDR3: TGTGCCAGCAGCTCCACCAACAGGGGGCTCGAAGAAAAACTGTTTTTT. Its protein is CASSSTNRGLEEKLFF.

The chain employs TRBV7-3 and TRBJ1-1; D is undetermined. The germline V and J ends were trimmed by 2 bases and 1 base, with 5 bases remaining between them. CDR3 length equals 13 residues. Germline V gene data show CDR1 as SGHTA and CDR2 as FQGTGA. CDR3 DNA: TGTGCCAGCAGCTTAGAGGAGAACACTGAAGCTTTCTTT. The encoded protein is CASSLEENTEAFF.

The V and J genes are TRBV12-3 or TRBV12-4 and TRBJ1-2; D is unclear. The CDR3 runs to 13 residues. Between the trimmed V and J ends, which lost 0 bases and 8 bases, there was a span of 10 bases. The CDR3 here is CASSLARLWGYTF. The CDR3 bases are TGTGCCAGCAGTTTAGCCCGACTGTGGGGCTACACCTTC.

This chain joins TRBV4-1 and TRBJ1-2, with 12 bases identical to TRBD1. The CDR3 is 15 residues long. Germline CDR1 is MGHRA and CDR2 is YSYEKL. The junction had 6 bases not matched to a gene; V was cut back by 2 bases and J by 8 bases. The CDR3 spells CASSQTGQGAVGYTF. As DNA, the CDR3 is TGCGCCAGCAGCCAAACGGGACAGGGGGCTGTCGGCTACACCTTC.

This clone is deemed large. This chain connects TRBV4-1 to TRBJ1-2; D may be TRBD1 (6 bases). The CDR3 consists of 18 residues. Trimming shortened V by 0 bases and J by 0 bases, and 17 bases separated the two germline ends. Germline V gene sequence: CDR1 MGHRA, CDR2 YSYEKL. CDR3 DNA: TGCGCCAGCAGCCAAGATTCCCACAGGGTTATACCTAACTATGGCTACACCTTC. This translates into CASSQDSHRVIPNYGYTF.

The rearrangement joins TRBV3-1 (or the pseudogene TRBV3-2) to TRBJ1-1; no clear D. CDR1 is LGHDT and CDR2 is YNNKEL in the germline V gene (reference sequence). The CDR3 loop spans 13 amino acids. With 4 bases removed from V and 3 bases from J, the gap between germline ends came to 9 bases. The CDR3 DNA sequence: TGTGCCAGCAGCCCAGGAGGAGACACTGAAGCTTTCTTT. Protein: CASSPGGDTEAFF.

The chain recombines TRBV4-1 with TRBJ1-4, with 10 bases identical to TRBD1. J lost 7 bases, V lost 5 bases, and 7 bases had no gene match. The CDR3 has 15 residues. The germline V gene has CDR1 MGHRA and CDR2 YSYEKL. CDR3 in DNA: TGCGCCAGCAGCGCAGACAGGGGGCGCTTTGAAAAACTGTTTTTT. It translates to CASSADRGRFEKLFF.

The rearrangement uses TRBV11-2 and TRBJ2-7; 13 bases align to TRBD2. Germline V gives CDR1 SGHAT, CDR2 FQNNGV. This CDR3 region has 14 residues. V shed 5 bases, J shed 7 bases, and the junction held 5 bases outside the gene matches. Here the CDR3 DNA reads TGTGCCAGCAGCCAGGGACTAGCGGGGAAGGAGCAGTACTTC. Translation: CASSQGLAGKEQYF.

This clone was seen more than once but under ten times. This chain uses TRBV6-2 or TRBV6-3 with TRBJ2-5; 9 bases line up with TRBD2. CDR3 length: 17 amino acids. Trimming took 2 bases from V and 0 from J; bases not matched to a gene: 7. From germline, CDR1 is MNHEY and CDR2 SVGEGT. The CDR3 nucleotides are TGTGCCAGCAGTTACCGGGGACTAGCTCACCACCAAGAGACCCAGTACTTC. Its translation: CASSYRGLAHHQETQYF.

In DNA, the CDR3 is TGTGCCAGCAGCTTAGACGACCAGGGGGCGGGAAACTATGGCTACACCTTC. Its translation is CASSLDDQGAGNYGYTF. V and J are TRBV11-2 and TRBJ1-2; 8 bases align to TRBD1. Germline V CDR1 and CDR2: SGHAT, FQNNGV. The J segment lost 2 bases and the V segment lost 0 bases, leaving 8 bases of the junction unmatched. The CDR3 loop spans 17 amino acids.

The chain is built from TRBV20-1 and TRBJ1-2; 7 bases fit TRBD1. This CDR3 is built from 9 residues. V dropped 5 bases and J dropped 12; count of bases not matched to a gene: 3. The V gene's germline CDR1 is DFQATT and CDR2 SNEGSKA (reference sequence). The CDR3: CSAGDSHTF. CDR3 in DNA: TGCAGTGCTGGGGACAGTCACACCTTC.

This chain connects TRBV5-4 to TRBJ2-3, with D perhaps TRBD1 (5 bases). The V gene lost 4 bases and the J gene lost 0 bases, with 12 bases spanning the gap. Germline values: CDR1 SGHNT, CDR2 YYREEE (reference sequence). The CDR3 runs 15 residues. The CDR3 coding sequence is TGTGCCAGCAGCAGAAAGGACACCAGCACAGATACGCAGTATTTT. It translates to CASSRKDTSTDTQYF.

V usage is TRBV4-2 and J usage is TRBJ2-7; 8 nucleotides line up with TRBD2. Germline assignment: CDR1 LGHNA and CDR2 YNFKEQ. CDR3 length equals 19 residues. The junction had 14 bases not matched to a gene; V was cut back by 1 base and J by 0 bases. This CDR3 is CASSQVRDRGGTFSYEQYF. The CDR3 bases are TGTGCCAGCAGCCAAGTCCGCGATCGCGGGGGGACCTTCTCCTACGAGCAGTACTTC.

The CDR3 region is CASSFGGTYEQYF. Here the CDR3 DNA reads TGTGCCAGCAGCTTCGGAGGGACCTACGAGCAGTACTTC. The chain is built from TRBV12-3 or TRBV12-4 and TRBJ2-7, with a tentative D call TRBD2 (6 bases). Deletions cut 6 bases from V and 2 bases from J, with 11 bases between. The CDR3 is 13 residues long.